Listed below are T cell receptor beta chains from one sample, sequenced in a study of CD8+ T cells in alopecia areata. TCRdb's table, derived via immunoSEQ multiplex PCR, lists solely in-frame clones and lacks some. This table holds about 140,000 clones, about 85% found once. The sequences come from CD8+ T cells sorted from blood, collected at week 4, from a patient treated with tofacitinib. All receptors come from a human donor with alopecia areata. CDR3s include the opening cysteine and the closing phenylalanine or tryptophan. Each record gives: clone size, V gene, D gene, J gene, CDR3 protein, CDR3 DNA. A D gene is named only where the DNA matches it firmly. A clone size is listed for some rows: how often the clone was seen (once, few, many), or a class if it is expanded.

size: .; V: TRBV2; D: TRBD2; J: TRBJ2-3; CDR3: CASSESLAGDTDTQYF; DNA: TGTGCCAGCAGTGAATCCCTAGCGGGGGACACAGATACGCAGTATTTT
size: .; V: TRBV30; D: .; J: TRBJ2-2; CDR3: CAWSFTLTPNTGELFF; DNA: TGTGCCTGGAGTTTCACCTTAACTCCGAACACCGGGGAGCTGTTTTTT
size: once; V: TRBV12-5; D: .; J: TRBJ1-1; CDR3: CASGTDTEAFF; DNA: TGTGCTAGTGGGACAGACACTGAAGCTTTCTTT
size: .; V: TRBV12-5; D: .; J: TRBJ1-1; CDR3: CASALPGGEEAFF; DNA: TGTGCTAGTGCCCTACCCGGGGGTGAGGAAGCTTTCTTT
size: .; V: TRBV7-9; D: .; J: TRBJ1-1; CDR3: CASSSQGAEAFF; DNA: TGTGCCAGCAGCTCTCAGGGAGCTGAAGCTTTCTTT
size: .; V: TRBV6-5; D: TRBD1; J: TRBJ1-2; CDR3: CASSRQGGRYGYTF; DNA: TGTGCCAGCAGTCGACAGGGCGGTCGTTATGGCTACACCTTC
size: few; V: TRBV28; D: .; J: TRBJ2-7; CDR3: CASTIGHAATSYEQYF; DNA: TGTGCCAGCACCATCGGTCACGCGGCAACTTCCTACGAGCAGTACTTC
size: .; V: TRBV9; D: .; J: TRBJ2-3; CDR3: CASSVGRVGVTDTQYF; DNA: TGTGCCAGCAGCGTAGGTCGGGTCGGGGTCACAGATACGCAGTATTTT
size: .; V: TRBV29-1; D: TRBD2; J: TRBJ2-1; CDR3: CSVEEGLGIYNEQFF; DNA: TGCAGCGTTGAAGAAGGACTAGGAATCTACAATGAGCAGTTCTTC
size: .; V: TRBV6-5; D: TRBD2; J: TRBJ2-1; CDR3: CASSYSSGRMYNEQFF; DNA: TGTGCCAGCAGTTACTCTAGCGGGAGGATGTACAATGAGCAGTTCTTC
size: .; V: TRBV14; D: .; J: TRBJ2-3; CDR3: CASSQEVGTYTQYF; DNA: TGTGCCAGCAGCCAAGAAGTAGGAACCTACACGCAGTATTTT
size: .; V: TRBV7-9; D: .; J: TRBJ2-1; CDR3: CASSPNNYEQFF; DNA: TGTGCCAGCAGCCCGAATAATTATGAGCAGTTCTTC
size: .; V: TRBV6-5; D: .; J: TRBJ2-7; CDR3: CASTSGRGVDEQYF; DNA: TGTGCCAGCACCTCCGGACGGGGTGTGGACGAGCAGTACTTC
size: .; V: TRBV25-1; D: TRBD1; J: TRBJ2-2; CDR3: CASSGGQGNGELFF; DNA: TGTGCCAGCAGTGGTGGACAGGGGAATGGGGAGCTGTTTTTT
size: .; V: TRBV9; D: TRBD2; J: TRBJ2-3; CDR3: CASSAPGGDTDTQYF; DNA: TGTGCCAGCAGCGCCCCCGGGGGGGACACAGATACGCAGTATTTT
size: .; V: TRBV29-1; D: .; J: TRBJ2-7; CDR3: CSAGTADYEQYF; DNA: TGCAGCGCTGGGACTGCAGACTACGAGCAGTACTTC
size: .; V: TRBV19; D: TRBD1; J: TRBJ1-5; CDR3: CASDETGGNQPQHF; DNA: TGTGCCAGTGATGAGACAGGGGGCAATCAGCCCCAGCATTTT
size: .; V: TRBV6-1; D: TRBD2; J: TRBJ2-2; CDR3: CASSELAGDGTGELFF; DNA: TGTGCCAGCAGTGAACTAGCGGGAGATGGGACCGGGGAGCTGTTTTTT
size: .; V: TRBV7-2; D: TRBD1; J: TRBJ2-7; CDR3: CASSSWTGSDEQYF; DNA: TGTGCCAGCAGCTCCTGGACAGGGAGCGACGAGCAGTACTTC
size: .; V: TRBV18; D: .; J: TRBJ1-1; CDR3: CASSPPGTEAFF; DNA: TGTGCCAGCTCACCTCCAGGAACTGAAGCTTTCTTT
size: .; V: TRBV2; D: .; J: TRBJ2-7; CDR3: CASSPYSNQQYF; DNA: TGTGCCAGCAGCCCCTATTCGAACCAGCAGTACTTC
size: .; V: TRBV4-1; D: TRBD2; J: TRBJ2-3; CDR3: CASSQDMSGRAKSTDTQYF; DNA: TGCGCCAGCAGCCAAGACATGAGCGGGAGGGCCAAGAGCACAGATACGCAGTATTTT
size: .; V: TRBV10-3; D: .; J: TRBJ2-5; CDR3: CAISESQLETQYF; DNA: TGTGCCATCAGTGAGTCCCAGCTAGAGACCCAGTACTTC
size: .; V: TRBV29-1; D: .; J: TRBJ2-3; CDR3: CSVGPDTQYF; DNA: TGCAGCGTTGGACCAGATACGCAGTATTTT
size: .; V: TRBV29-1; D: .; J: TRBJ2-7; CDR3: CSARDSSSYEQYF; DNA: TGCAGCGCCCGGGACTCCAGCTCCTACGAGCAGTACTTC
size: .; V: TRBV29-1; D: TRBD1; J: TRBJ2-3; CDR3: CSVEGDRGDTQYF; DNA: TGCAGCGTTGAAGGGGACAGGGGAGATACGCAGTATTTT
size: .; V: TRBV29-1; D: .; J: TRBJ2-7; CDR3: CSVDDGLGSYEQYF; DNA: TGCAGCGTTGATGACGGCCTCGGATCCTACGAGCAGTACTTC
size: once; V: TRBV10-3; D: TRBD1; J: TRBJ1-5; CDR3: CAISDPTGNSNQPQHF; DNA: TGTGCCATCAGCGACCCGACAGGGAATAGCAATCAGCCCCAGCATTTT
size: .; V: TRBV13; D: .; J: TRBJ2-7; CDR3: CASSTGNQYEQYF; DNA: TGTGCCAGCAGCACAGGGAATCAATACGAGCAGTACTTC
size: .; V: TRBV29-1; D: .; J: TRBJ2-7; CDR3: CSVVGYEQYF; DNA: TGCAGCGTCGTAGGGTACGAGCAGTACTTC
size: few; V: TRBV7-9; D: .; J: TRBJ2-3; CDR3: CASSTSGGSTDTQYF; DNA: TGTGCCAGTAGTACCAGCGGCGGGAGCACAGATACGCAGTATTTT
size: .; V: TRBV6-5; D: TRBD2; J: TRBJ2-2; CDR3: CASSFLAGENTGELFF; DNA: TGTGCCAGCAGTTTCTTAGCGGGGGAGAACACCGGGGAGCTGTTTTTT
size: .; V: TRBV27; D: .; J: TRBJ1-1; CDR3: CASRPIKVRTEAFF; DNA: TGTGCCAGCAGACCCATTAAGGTCCGCACTGAAGCTTTCTTT
size: few; V: TRBV29-1; D: TRBD2; J: TRBJ2-7; CDR3: CSVTTSGSRGQYF; DNA: TGCAGCGTGACGACTAGCGGGAGTCGGGGGCAGTACTTC
size: .; V: TRBV27; D: .; J: TRBJ2-7; CDR3: CASSFGRAAEQYF; DNA: TGTGCCAGCAGTTTTGGCAGGGCGGCCGAGCAGTACTTC
size: .; V: TRBV6-4; D: .; J: TRBJ2-2; CDR3: CASSEDRNENTGELFF; DNA: TGTGCCAGCTCTGAGGACAGAAATGAGAACACCGGGGAGCTGTTTTTT
size: .; V: TRBV30; D: .; J: TRBJ2-7; CDR3: CAWSDHFNEQYF; DNA: TGTGCCTGGAGTGACCATTTTAACGAGCAGTACTTC
size: .; V: TRBV7-9; D: TRBD1; J: TRBJ1-1; CDR3: CASSSRDRNTEAFF; DNA: TGTGCCAGCAGCTCCCGGGACAGGAACACTGAAGCTTTCTTT
size: .; V: TRBV4-1; D: TRBD1; J: TRBJ2-5; CDR3: CASSQDPGGETQYF; DNA: TGCGCCAGCAGCCAAGATCCAGGGGGTGAGACCCAGTACTTC
size: .; V: TRBV5-6; D: TRBD2; J: TRBJ2-7; CDR3: CASSSAGLADRVSSYEQYF; DNA: TGTGCCAGCAGCTCGGCGGGTCTAGCGGACCGAGTTTCGTCCTACGAGCAGTACTTC
size: .; V: TRBV11-2; D: .; J: TRBJ2-5; CDR3: CASSPEDSQETQYF; DNA: TGTGCCAGCAGTCCCGAAGACTCACAAGAGACCCAGTACTTC
size: .; V: TRBV2; D: .; J: TRBJ2-1; CDR3: CASMAPPYNEQFF; DNA: TGTGCCAGCATGGCGCCACCTTACAATGAGCAGTTCTTC
size: .; V: TRBV5-1; D: .; J: TRBJ2-1; CDR3: CASSLNEGRPVDEQFF; DNA: TGCGCCAGCAGCCTCAATGAGGGGCGGCCCGTGGATGAGCAGTTCTTC
size: .; V: TRBV29-1; D: .; J: TRBJ2-2; CDR3: CSVPYKDSDTGELFF; DNA: TGCAGCGTTCCCTATAAGGACAGTGACACCGGGGAGCTGTTTTTT